One sample yielded the 17 T cell receptor beta chains listed below, sequenced in a study of T cells in localized non-small cell lung cancer. Sequencing used immunoSEQ multiplex PCR; TCRdb keeps in-frame clones, though not all of them. The sample shows 75,000 to 95,000 clones, 80% of them seen only once. The source material was PBMCs, sampled before any cancer treatment. The receptor set was obtained from a man aged 40 to 75 with stage II squamous cell lung carcinoma.

V and J are TRBV30 and TRBJ1-1; 7 positions match TRBD1. V trimming: 7 bases; J trimming: 9 bases; junction bases outside the gene matches: 11. Germline V CDR1 and CDR2: GTSNPN, SVGIG (reference sequence). The CDR3 sequence is 12 residues long. CDR3 DNA: TGTGCCTTCTCCCGGGACAGAGTTCAAGCTTTCTTT. Translated, it gives CAFSRDRVQAFF. The complete variable domain, with remaining parts taken from reference TRBV30 and TRBJ1-1, reads SQTIHQWPATLVQPVGSPLSLECTVEGTSNPNLYWYRQAAGRGLQLLFYSVGIGQISSEVPQNLSASRPQDRQFILSSKKLLLSDSGFYLCAFSRDRVQAFFGQGTRLTVV.

This clone has just one count. V gene TRBV7-9 combines with J gene TRBJ2-7; 8 bases fit TRBD1. Germline trimming cut 5 bases from V and 3 bases from J; bases unmatched to any gene: 12. Germline CDR1 reads SEHNR; CDR2 reads FQNEAQ (reference sequence). The CDR3 runs 16 residues. CDR3 in DNA: TGTGCCAGCAGCCCCGAAGCGCGGACAGGGTACTACGAGCAGTACTTC. Its translation is CASSPEARTGYYEQYF.

Comments on this clone: A read error is likely here: a far larger clone is one base away. J is TRBJ2-7 and V is TRBV7-9; maybe TRBD2 (5 bases). The CDR3 consists of 11 residues. The germline gives CDR1 SEHNR, CDR2 FQNEAQ (reference sequence). For the CDR3, the DNA is TGTGCCAGCAGCCAAGGTAGCGTTCTGAACTTC. This sequence encodes CASSQGSVLNF.

V and J are TRBV20-1 and TRBJ2-1, with a tentative D call TRBD2 (5 bases). Trimming removed 7 bases from V and 8 bases from J, with 12 bases in between. Germline loops: CDR1 DFQATT, CDR2 SNEGSKA (reference sequence). This CDR3 has 11 residues. The CDR3 sequence: CSEGRRDEQFF. Here the CDR3 DNA reads TGCAGTGAAGGAAGGCGGGATGAGCAGTTCTTC.

This clone appeared a few times. This chain uses TRBV7-8 with TRBJ2-7, with D tentatively TRBD1 (6 bases). Germline-derived CDR1 and CDR2 are SGHVS and FQNEAQ. Trimming left V 3 bases short and J 2 bases short, with 8 bases between. The CDR3 consists of 13 residues. The CDR3 sequence is CASSFRTAYEQYF. DNA for the CDR3: TGTGCCAGCAGCTTTCGGACAGCCTACGAGCAGTACTTC. Full variable domain (outside the CDR3, taken from reference TRBV7-8 and TRBJ2-7): GAGVSQSPRYKVAKRGQDVALRCDPISGHVSLFWYQQALGQGPEFLTYFQNEAQLDKSGLPSDRFFAERPEGSVSTLKIQRTQQEDSAVYLCASSFRTAYEQYFGPGTRLTVT.

The chain joins TRBV6-5 to TRBJ1-2; TRBD1 might be the D (5 bases). CDR1 MNHEY and CDR2 SVGAGI come from the germline V gene. The length of the CDR3 is 13 residues. Trimming took off 8 bases at V and 4 bases at J, with 14 bases between the two ends. CDR3 amino acids: CASRDPAVYGYTF. The CDR3 DNA sequence: TGTGCCAGCCGGGACCCGGCGGTCTATGGCTACACCTTC.

This sequence joins TRBV4-1 and TRBJ1-4; D is unclear. CDR1 is MGHRA and CDR2 is YSYEKL in the germline V gene. The CDR3 totals 18 residues. Trimming cost V 2 bases and J 2 bases, with 18 bases left between them. This CDR3 reads CASSQFSPPAVTNEKLFF. The CDR3 bases are TGCGCCAGCAGCCAATTCTCCCCCCCTGCGGTTACTAATGAAAAACTGTTTTTT.

The J gene is TRBJ2-1, the V gene TRBV28; D assignment may be TRBD1 or TRBD2 (5 bases each). The germline gives CDR1 MDHEN, CDR2 SYDVKM. Trimming shortened V by 6 bases and J by 2 bases, and 17 bases separated the two germline ends. CDR3 length: 16 amino acids. The CDR3, as DNA: TGTGCCAGCAGCCCTTTATGGGACGCCGCCTACAATGAGCAGTTCTTC. Translated: CASSPLWDAAYNEQFF.

The chain combines TRBV9 with TRBJ2-3; TRBD2 matches at 8 bases. Trimming removed 0 bases from V and 3 bases from J; junction bases left unmatched: 3. The germline V gene has CDR1 SGDLS and CDR2 YYNGEE. The CDR3 sequence is 15 residues long. This chain's CDR3 is CASSVDGTSTDTQYF. CDR3 sequence (DNA): TGTGCCAGCAGCGTAGACGGGACTAGTACAGATACGCAGTATTTT.

The V call is TRBV19, the J call TRBJ1-2; unclear D gene. Germline assignment: CDR1 LNHDA and CDR2 SQIVND (reference sequence). The V and J ends lost 7 bases and 7 bases respectively, with 13 bases between them. The CDR3 runs 12 residues. The CDR3 region is CASKDGWGGYTF. The CDR3 DNA follows: TGTGCCAGTAAGGACGGCTGGGGTGGCTACACCTTC.

The chain joins TRBV5-6 to TRBJ1-1; D call uncertain. Trimming took off 3 bases at V and 0 bases at J, with 6 bases between the two ends. In germline, CDR1 is SGHDT, CDR2 YYEEEE. The CDR3 loop spans 13 amino acids. CDR3 protein: CASSSWLNTEAFF. The CDR3 region has the DNA TGTGCCAGCAGCTCGTGGTTGAACACTGAAGCTTTCTTT. Complete variable domain (other parts from reference TRBV5-6 and TRBJ1-1): DAGVTQSPTHLIKTRGQQVTLRCSPKSGHDTVSWYQQALGQGPQFIFQYYEEEERQRGNFPDRFSGHQFPNYSSELNVNALLLGDSALYLCASSSWLNTEAFFGQGTRLTVV.

The chain carries TRBV28 and TRBJ2-7; D uncertain. Germline V gives CDR1 MDHEN, CDR2 SYDVKM. The CDR3 runs 15 residues. V shed 6 bases and J shed 0 bases, with 15 bases lying between them. DNA for the CDR3: TGTGCCAGCAGAGAGGCCCTTCCTGGCTCCTACGAGCAGTACTTC. It specifies CASREALPGSYEQYF.

V is TRBV2 and J is TRBJ2-2, with D possibly TRBD2 on 5 matching bases. The CDR3 runs to 12 residues. The germline gives CDR1 SNHLY, CDR2 FYNNEI. Between the trimmed V and J ends, which lost 8 bases and 4 bases, there was a span of 8 bases. The CDR3 region has the DNA TGTGCCAGCCATCGGGGCACCGGGGAGCTGTTTTTT. Translated, it gives CASHRGTGELFF. Supplemented by reference TRBV2 and TRBJ2-2, the full variable domain reads EPEVTQTPSHQVTQMGQEVILRCVPISNHLYFYWYRQILGQKVEFLVSFYNNEISEKSEIFDDQFSVERPDGSNFTLKIRSTKLEDSAMYFCASHRGTGELFFGEGSRLTVL.

This rearrangement joins TRBV29-1 to TRBJ2-3; 9 positions match TRBD2. Germline values: CDR1 SQVTM, CDR2 ANQGSEA. V shed 5 bases, J shed 1 base, and the junction held 7 bases outside the gene matches. This CDR3 has 15 amino acids. The CDR3: CSVYRSGRGTDTQYF. CDR3 coding DNA: TGCAGCGTTTATCGTAGCGGGAGAGGCACAGATACGCAGTATTTT.

This clone has a count of ten or more. V is TRBV10-3 and J is TRBJ1-1, with D unresolved. V lost 8 bases to trimming and J lost 0 bases, with 10 bases between them. Germline CDR1 and CDR2: ENHRY and SYGVKD. The CDR3 runs 13 residues. The CDR3 loop is CAIARVMNTEAFF. The CDR3 coding sequence is TGTGCCATCGCTCGGGTAATGAACACTGAAGCTTTCTTT.

This CDR3 is CASSLGQAGGPKTQYF. CDR3 nucleotides: TGTGCCAGCAGCTTAGGTCAAGCGGGAGGGCCAAAGACCCAGTACTTC. The chain joins TRBV7-3 to TRBJ2-5, with 10 bases aligning to TRBD2. V lost 2 bases to trimming and J lost 6 bases; unmatched junction nucleotides: 9. The CDR3 spans 16 residues. From germline, CDR1 is SGHTA and CDR2 FQGTGA.

The chain employs TRBV6-1 and TRBJ2-1; 8 positions agree with TRBD1. The J segment lost 2 bases and the V segment lost 4 bases, leaving 7 bases of the junction unmatched. From germline, CDR1 is MNHNS and CDR2 SASEGT. The CDR3 runs to 16 residues. The CDR3 DNA sequence: TGTGCCAGCAGTGCTTCCCAGGGGGCAGCCTACAATGAGCAGTTCTTC. Protein product: CASSASQGAAYNEQFF.